This passage covers 26 T cell receptor beta chains from one sample sequenced in a study of T cells in Graves' hyperthyroidism and ophthalmopathy. Amplified regions were TCR beta CDR3 sequences from RNA transcripts. The TCR CDR3 first-round RT-PCR relied on the HTBI primer set. MiXCR, applied by TCRdb to the multiplex PCR reads, yields one record per CDR3 protein. Of about 700,000 distinct CDR3 sequences listed, 13% to 15% are singletons. The sample consisted of blood. The receptors stem from a woman under 30 with Graves' hyperthyroidism.

The chain joins TRBV9 to TRBJ1-4; D ambiguous. V was shortened by 0 bases and J by 6 bases, with 12 bases between the two germline ends. CDR1 and CDR2 from the germline V gene are SGDLS and YYNGEE. This CDR3 comprises 15 residues. The DNA for the CDR3 is TGTGCCAGCAGCGTAGGGTCGGTACCGGATGAAAAACTGTTTTTT. Amino acids: CASSVGSVPDEKLFF. Full variable domain (missing parts from reference TRBV9 and TRBJ1-4): DSGVTQTPKHLITATGQRVTLRCSPRSGDLSVYWYQQSLDQGLQFLIQYYNGEERAKGNILERFSAQQFPDLHSELNLSSLELGDSALYFCASSVGSVPDEKLFFGSGTQLSVL.

This rearrangement joins TRBV19 to TRBJ2-2, with TRBD2 matching 13 bases. V shed 5 bases and J 0 bases; nucleotides not matched to a gene: 6. CDR1 and CDR2 (germline): LNHDA, SQIVND (reference sequence). CDR3 size: 18 residues. The CDR3 bases are TGTGCCAGTAGTTGGACTAGCGGGAGTGGGGCGAACACCGGGGAGCTGTTTTTT. Translated: CASSWTSGSGANTGELFF.

This clonotype was recorded many times. J is TRBJ2-7 and V is TRBV3-1; TRBD2 agrees at 8 bases. The V gene's germline CDR1 is LGHDT and CDR2 YNNKEL (reference sequence). With 2 bases clipped from V and 2 bases from J, the junction kept 11 bases outside the gene matches. CDR3 length equals 17 residues. The CDR3 sequence: CASSQPRGGGGAYEQYF. As DNA, the CDR3 is TGTGCCAGCAGCCAACCCCGGGGGGGCGGAGGGGCCTACGAGCAGTACTTC.

The chain has TRBV6-2 or TRBV6-3 and TRBJ2-7; 9 bases map to TRBD2. The CDR3 runs to 16 residues. Germline loops: CDR1 MNHEY, CDR2 SVGEGT. Trimming at V came to 6 bases and at J to 1 base, leaving 10 bases not matched to a gene. The CDR3 here is CASRGLAGDSSYEQYF. CDR3 DNA sequence: TGTGCCAGCAGGGGATTAGCGGGAGACAGTTCCTACGAGCAGTACTTC.

This clonotype was seen more than once but under ten times. V is TRBV20-1 and J is TRBJ1-2, with D perhaps TRBD1 (6 bases). The CDR3 sequence is 15 residues long. V lost 1 base, J lost 8 bases, and 20 bases lay in between. CDR1 is DFQATT, CDR2 SNEGSKA, per germline (reference sequence). In DNA, the CDR3 is TGCAGTGCTAGAGGAGACAGGACCTTTCCTATGGGCTACACCTTC. Translation: CSARGDRTFPMGYTF.

This clonotype has a handful of counts. The V and J genes are TRBV19 and TRBJ1-1; D gene ambiguous. CDR3 length equals 13 residues. Germline V gene data show CDR1 as LNHDA and CDR2 as SQIVND (reference sequence). V was cut by 11 bases and J by 4 bases, with 17 bases left in between. The chain's CDR3 is CAARKEVFTEAFF. CDR3 in DNA: TGTGCCGCGAGAAAGGAAGTGTTCACTGAAGCTTTCTTT.

The chain couples TRBV6-1 to TRBJ1-2; TRBD1 matches 7 bases. The CDR3 contains 16 residues. J was trimmed by 2 bases and V by 7 bases; bases with no gene match: 13. Germline CDR1 MNHNS, CDR2 SASEGT. Written as DNA, the CDR3 is TGTGCCAGCACTACGACAGCCGGGACAGTGAACTATGGCTACACCTTC. Translating gives CASTTTAGTVNYGYTF.

This clonotype was recorded at least ten times. The chain is built from TRBV12-3 or TRBV12-4 and TRBJ2-7, with D unclear. CDR3 length: 12 residues. Trimming cost V 5 bases and J 0 bases, with 5 bases left between them. In nucleotides, the CDR3 is TGTGCCAGCAGTATGGCCTCCTACGAGCAGTACTTC. The encoded protein is CASSMASYEQYF.

Ten or more counts support this clonotype. The chain uses TRBV6-5 and TRBJ1-1; D is unresolved. Germline loops: CDR1 MNHEY, CDR2 SVGAGI. The V end lost 2 bases, the J end lost 5 bases, and 12 bases lay between the germline ends. The CDR3 totals 14 residues. This CDR3 is CASSYLGRGTEAFF. In nucleotides, the CDR3 is TGTGCCAGCAGTTACCTCGGGCGGGGAACTGAAGCTTTCTTT.

At least ten counts were recorded for this clonotype. The CDR3 nucleotides are TGTGCCAGTAGACTATTCTGGGGGTCTGAGGAAAAACTGTTTTTT. Amino acids: CASRLFWGSEEKLFF. This sequence joins TRBV19 and TRBJ1-4; D is perhaps TRBD1 (5 bases). CDR1 and CDR2 from the germline V gene are LNHDA and SQIVND (reference sequence). There are 15 residues in the CDR3. The V end was cut by 6 bases, the J end by 8 bases, with 19 bases between.

The rearrangement joins TRBV7-9 to TRBJ2-1; 8 bases match TRBD2. V lost 3 bases to trimming and J lost 5 bases; unmatched junction nucleotides: 6. Germline assignment: CDR1 SEHNR and CDR2 FQNEAQ (reference sequence). This CDR3 has 15 residues. For the CDR3, the DNA is TGTGCCAGCAGCTTGTCCGGGAGGGCCCACAATGAGCAGTTCTTC. This gives the protein CASSLSGRAHNEQFF.

The chain is built from TRBV5-8 and TRBJ2-1, with TRBD2 matching 11 bases. The CDR3 length is 16 residues. Germline lookup yields CDR1 SGHTS and CDR2 YDEGEE. The trim removed 4 bases at V and 8 bases at J, leaving 11 bases unmatched. In DNA, the CDR3 is TGTGCCAGCAGCCGGAAGCAACTAGCGGGAGACGATGAGCAGTTCTTC. It translates to CASSRKQLAGDDEQFF.

This clonotype was detected only a few times. V is TRBV27 and J is TRBJ2-1; perhaps TRBD2 as D (5 bases). Trimming shortened V by 6 bases and J by 7 bases, and 13 bases separated the two germline ends. CDR1 and CDR2 from the germline V gene are MNHEY and SMNVEV (reference sequence). The length of the CDR3 is 13 residues. The CDR3 nucleotides read TGTGCCAGCAGCCGACTATCGGATAATGAGCAGTTCTTC. Encoded protein: CASSRLSDNEQFF.

This clonotype was counted at least ten times. For the CDR3, the DNA is TGTGCCAGCAGCTTTGGGACTAGCGGGACCCCAGAGTACTTC. Its protein product is CASSFGTSGTPEYF. This chain connects TRBV13 to TRBJ2-5, with 13 bases that match TRBD2. Germline V lookup: CDR1 PRHDT, CDR2 FYEKMQ (reference sequence). The V segment lost 3 bases and the J segment 12 bases; nucleotides outside the gene matches: 7. The CDR3 totals 14 residues.

In its sample, this clonotype was seen many times. The rearrangement joins TRBV24-1 to TRBJ2-1; 7 bases match TRBD2. Losses at the gene ends were 9 bases for V and 4 bases for J; bases not matched to a gene: 5. CDR1 KGHDR and CDR2 SFDVKD come from the germline V gene. The CDR3 runs 13 residues. In DNA, the CDR3 is TGTGCCACCGGGAGGGCCCGGTACAATGAGCAGTTCTTC. Protein product: CATGRARYNEQFF.

This clonotype was seen ten or more times. V usage is TRBV6-1 and J usage is TRBJ1-2; 11 bases are a match to TRBD1. Germline assignment: CDR1 MNHNS and CDR2 SASEGT. This CDR3 comprises 16 residues. V shed 6 bases and J 6 bases; nucleotides not matched to a gene: 12. The chain's CDR3 is CASRSPRTGGSDGYTF. The CDR3 DNA reads TGTGCCAGCAGAAGCCCACGGACAGGGGGCAGTGATGGCTACACCTTC.

There are many counts of this clonotype. This chain connects TRBV28 to TRBJ1-2; TRBD1 might be the D (6 bases). CDR3 length: 12 amino acids. The germline V gene encodes CDR1 MDHEN and CDR2 SYDVKM. V was shortened by 3 bases and J by 6 bases, with 8 bases between the two germline ends. CDR3 in amino acids: CASSFGTNGYTF. The CDR3 nucleotides are TGTGCCAGCAGTTTTGGGACAAATGGCTACACCTTC.

The rearrangement joins TRBV11-2 to TRBJ2-1, with D uncertain. V was clipped by 0 bases and J by 5 bases, with 5 bases between them. This CDR3 comprises 13 residues. Per germline, CDR1 SGHAT and CDR2 FQNNGV. CDR3 sequence reads: CASSLEVNNEQFF. The CDR3, as DNA: TGTGCCAGCAGCTTAGAGGTTAACAATGAGCAGTTCTTC.

Comments on this clonotype: Given a much more abundant clone one base away, this may be a read error. This chain connects TRBV20-1 to TRBJ2-1; TRBD2 agrees at 12 bases. The CDR3 is made up of 15 amino acids. Germline V gene data show CDR1 as DFQATT and CDR2 as SNEGSKA (reference sequence). The CDR3 region is CSAREESSGREEQFF. The CDR3 DNA reads as TGCAGTGCCAGAGAAGAGTCTAGCGGGAGGGAGGAGCAGTTCTTC.

This clonotype came up many times. V gene TRBV30 combines with J gene TRBJ2-2, with D unresolved. This CDR3 comprises 15 residues. Germline V gives CDR1 GTSNPN, CDR2 SVGIG (reference sequence). V shed 3 bases and J shed 0 bases, with 11 bases lying between them. The CDR3 sequence is CAWSGRISNTGELFF. CDR3 sequence (DNA): TGTGCCTGGAGCGGACGGATTTCGAACACCGGGGAGCTGTTTTTT.

This chain connects TRBV29-1 to TRBJ2-2; the D gene is possibly TRBD1 (5 bases). V lost 5 bases and J 6 bases, leaving 7 bases between the germline ends. Germline values: CDR1 SQVTM, CDR2 ANQGSEA. The CDR3 loop spans 11 amino acids. The CDR3 DNA sequence: TGCAGCGTTCCCAGGGCCGGGGAGCTGTTTTTT. This sequence encodes CSVPRAGELFF.

This clonotype was recorded many times. The rearrangement joins TRBV18 to TRBJ1-2; D is unclear. The CDR3 sequence is 12 residues long. V lost 6 bases, J lost 6 bases, and 11 bases lay in between. CDR1 KGHSH and CDR2 LQKENI come from the germline V gene. The CDR3 here is CASSRPVDGYTF. The CDR3 region has the DNA TGTGCCAGCTCCCGACCAGTAGATGGCTACACCTTC.

Points on this clonotype: Its ends do not fully match the called genes, so a read error is possible. The chain is built from TRBV15 and TRBJ1-2; 7 bases align to TRBD1. The germline V gene has CDR1 LNHNV and CDR2 YYDKDF (reference sequence). The CDR3 loop spans 13 amino acids. Written as DNA, the CDR3 is TGTGCCACCAGCCCTCGGACAGGCTATGACTACACCTTC. It yields the protein CATSPRTGYDYTF.

In its sample, this clonotype was seen many times. The chain recombines TRBV19 with TRBJ2-2; TRBD2 matches at 9 bases. Germline CDR1 LNHDA, CDR2 SQIVND (reference sequence). V gave up 8 bases and J gave up 5 bases; unmatched junction bases: 6. The CDR3 has 14 amino acids. CDR3 bases: TGTGCCAGTTCGGCGGGAGGGACGACCGGGGAGCTGTTTTTT. Protein: CASSAGGTTGELFF.

Only a few counts were recorded for this clonotype. V is TRBV6-5 and J is TRBJ2-3; 9 bases fit TRBD2. J was trimmed by 8 bases and V by 0 bases; bases with no gene match: 6. The germline V gene encodes CDR1 MNHEY and CDR2 SVGAGI. The CDR3 is made up of 15 amino acids. CDR3 protein: CASSYSFAGGGTQYF. Written as DNA, the CDR3 is TGTGCCAGCAGTTACTCTTTCGCGGGAGGGGGTACGCAGTATTTT.

At least ten counts were recorded for this clonotype. This chain links TRBV11-2 with TRBJ2-6; weak D call: TRBD2 (6 bases). Germline-derived CDR1 and CDR2 are SGHAT and FQNNGV. The CDR3 consists of 18 residues. V was shortened by 8 bases and J by 4 bases, with 24 bases between the two germline ends. CDR3 coding DNA: TGTGCCAGCTCGAGGGGAGGAGTCCTTCGATCGGGGGCCAACGTCCTGACTTTC. This translates into CASSRGGVLRSGANVLTF.